This paragraph covers one TCR beta chain sequence. The antigen remains undetermined. The data were obtained in a study of regulatory and conventional T cells in RAG deficiency. Overall study findings and caveats: Omenn patients showed >75% Treg-Tconv overlap and shorter CDR3 lengths.

Genomic DNA came from blood conventional CD4+ T cells gated CD25-low CD127-high. CDR1 SQVTM and CDR2 ANQGSEA come from the germline V gene. V was pared by 7 bases and J by 7 bases, with 4 bases of the junction left unmatched. The CDR3 totals 12 residues. Method: immunoSEQ multiplex PCR; TCRdb's copy keeps in-frame clones and lacks some. The data contain almost 35,000 clones, about three quarters of them singletons. These sequences were also reported in another study, on regulatory T cells. That paper notes: Amplification used 52 TRBV primers and 13 TRBJ primers.

The TCR originated in a human donor in good health. The sequenced material came from CD4+ effector T cells sorted from blood. V gene TRBV29-1 combines with J gene TRBJ1-4; 9 nucleotides match TRBD1. This CDR3 is CSGQGEGEKLFF. The CDR3, as DNA: TGCAGCGGACAGGGGGAGGGTGAAAAACTGTTTTTT.